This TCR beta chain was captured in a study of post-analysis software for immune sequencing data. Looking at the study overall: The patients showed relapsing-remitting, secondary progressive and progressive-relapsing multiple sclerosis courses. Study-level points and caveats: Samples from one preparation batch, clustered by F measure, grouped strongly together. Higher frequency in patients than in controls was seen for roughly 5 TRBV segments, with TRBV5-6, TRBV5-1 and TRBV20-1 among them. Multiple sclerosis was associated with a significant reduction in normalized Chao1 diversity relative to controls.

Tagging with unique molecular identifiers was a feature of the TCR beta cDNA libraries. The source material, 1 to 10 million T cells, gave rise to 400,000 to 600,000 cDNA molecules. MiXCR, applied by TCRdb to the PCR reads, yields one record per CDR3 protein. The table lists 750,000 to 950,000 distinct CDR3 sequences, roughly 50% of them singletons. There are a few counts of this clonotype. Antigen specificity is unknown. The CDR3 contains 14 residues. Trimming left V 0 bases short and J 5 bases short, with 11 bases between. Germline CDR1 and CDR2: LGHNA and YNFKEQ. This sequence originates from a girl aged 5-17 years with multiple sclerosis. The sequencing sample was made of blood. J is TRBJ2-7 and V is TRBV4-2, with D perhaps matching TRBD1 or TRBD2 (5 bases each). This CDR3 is CASSQDKVGDEQYF. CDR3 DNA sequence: TGTGCCAGCAGCCAAGACAAAGTGGGGGACGAGCAGTACTTC.